This T cell receptor beta chain appears in the sequencing data of a study of cytomegalovirus exposure and HLA in healthy donors. These donors were members of the roughly 110-subject validation cohort, a group separate from the approximately 670-subject first cohort. Study-wide findings and caveats: It was found in a later analysis that first-cohort TCR clusters tended to co-occur in the 90 to 150 validation repertoires. Accounts indicate the classifier identified cytomegalovirus status with strong specificity and sensitivity.

Germline V gives CDR1 SGHTS, CDR2 YDEGEE. The V segment lost 1 base and the J segment 8 bases; nucleotides outside the gene matches: 8. The CDR3 covers 15 residues. This clone was observed a single time. Its target is not known. TCRdb's copy holds only in-frame clones and misses some; the assay was immunoSEQ multiplex PCR. The sample carries 89,000 or so clones, approximately 94% recorded once. The specimen was PBMCs. The gene calls are TRBV5-8 and TRBJ1-2, with TRBD1 matching 10 bases. The receptor's source is a woman in her twenties or thirties in good health and CMV-seropositive. The CDR3 sequence: CASSLPTGTGEGYTF. The DNA for the CDR3 is TGTGCCAGCAGCTTGCCCACCGGGACAGGGGAAGGCTACACCTTC.